Here is one TCR beta chain with its context. The antigen remains unidentified. The data stem from a study of PD-L1 blockade in urothelial cancer. About the research overall: Patients started atezolizumab around 2014, 1,200 mg intravenously every 3 weeks. Counts from blood samples showed a median of about 150,000 T cells.

Sequencing used immunoSEQ multiplex PCR; TCRdb keeps in-frame clones, though not all of them. Of some 49,000 clones in the sample, 87% were seen once. Germline assignment: CDR1 ENHRY and CDR2 SYGVKD. The CDR3 runs 16 residues. Germline trimming cut 0 bases from V and 2 bases from J; bases unmatched to any gene: 3. Study-level points and caveats: Pretreatment TCR clonality in blood, when below the median, was predictive of better survival. The study found that durable-benefit patients expanded tumor-associated blood clones more at 3 weeks.

The TCR sequence derives from a man aged 55 to 70 with urothelial cancer. The sequences come from PBMCs, collected around atezolizumab (anti-PD-L1) treatment. The chain uses TRBV10-3 and TRBJ2-3, with TRBD2 matching 9 bases. This CDR3 is CAISESLAGNTDTQYF. CDR3 nucleotide sequence: TGTGCCATCAGTGAGTCGCTAGCGGGGAACACAGATACGCAGTATTTT.